The 6 T cell receptor beta chains below all came from one sample that was sequenced in a study of T cells after yellow fever vaccination. One entry per CDR3 protein, called by TCRdb with MiXCR from the 5' RACE reads. Of roughly 340,000 distinct CDR3 sequences in the sample, 3% to 4.5% were seen once. The source material was PBMCs, sampled 5 days after the yellow fever booster vaccination. The receptors were sampled from a man between 18 and 35 years old who received the YFV17D yellow fever vaccine.

The V and J genes are TRBV2 and TRBJ1-6, with D unclear. This CDR3 spans 15 amino acids. V gave up 2 bases and J gave up 9 bases, with 14 bases separating them. CDR1 is SNHLY, CDR2 FYNNEI, per germline. DNA for the CDR3: TGTGCCAGCAGTGAATTAGTGGGCAGTTCTTCACCCCTCCACTTT. Its translation is CASSELVGSSSPLHF. Complete variable domain (other parts from reference TRBV2 and TRBJ1-6): EPEVTQTPSHQVTQMGQEVILRCVPISNHLYFYWYRQILGQKVEFLVSFYNNEISEKSEIFDDQFSVERPDGSNFTLKIRSTKLEDSAMYFCASSELVGSSSPLHFGNGTRLTVT.

This clonotype has only a few counts. This chain connects TRBV4-1 to TRBJ2-1, with D possibly matching TRBD2 (6 bases). Germline V gene lookup returns CDR1 MGHRA and CDR2 YSYEKL. The V gene lost 3 bases and the J gene lost 0 bases, with 15 bases spanning the gap. This CDR3 comprises 17 residues. The CDR3 is CASSHRIAASSYNEQFF. CDR3 bases: TGCGCCAGCAGCCATCGAATAGCGGCGAGCTCCTACAATGAGCAGTTCTTC.

This clonotype was detected ten times or more. V gene TRBV5-6 combines with J gene TRBJ2-1; 7 bases are shared with TRBD1. This CDR3 contains 16 residues. Per the germline V gene, CDR1 is SGHDT and CDR2 is YYEEEE. Trimming removed 0 bases from V and 6 bases from J; junction bases left unmatched: 9. The CDR3 region has the DNA TGTGCCAGCAGCTTGGCCTCCGGGACAGTGGTCAATGAGCAGTTCTTC. Its protein product is CASSLASGTVVNEQFF.

This clonotype appeared many times. J is TRBJ2-3 and V is TRBV7-6; 10 nucleotides match TRBD2. The trim removed 3 bases at V and 2 bases at J, leaving 2 bases unmatched. Looked up from germline, CDR1 is SGHVS and CDR2 is FNYEAQ. CDR3 length: 15 residues. Written as DNA, the CDR3 is TGTGCCAGCAGCTTGGGGACTAGCGCCACAGATACGCAGTATTTT. It specifies CASSLGTSATDTQYF.

This clonotype has ten or more counts. This chain connects TRBV7-8 to TRBJ1-1; perhaps TRBD1 as D (5 bases). V lost 6 bases, J lost 6 bases, and 11 bases lay in between. The CDR3 runs 12 residues. Germline-derived CDR1 and CDR2 are SGHVS and FQNEAQ. The CDR3 DNA follows: TGTGCCAGCAGTGCAGGGAGGGCTGAAGCTTTCTTT. Translating it yields CASSAGRAEAFF.

CDR3 nucleotides: TGCGCCAGCAGCCAGAGGGGATGGGGCACTGAAGCTTTCTTT. Translated: CASSQRGWGTEAFF. The rearrangement links TRBV4-3 to TRBJ1-1; D may be TRBD1 (5 bases). Deletions cut 3 bases from V and 4 bases from J, with 12 bases between. Germline V gene sequence: CDR1 LGHNA, CDR2 YSLEER. CDR3 length: 14 amino acids.